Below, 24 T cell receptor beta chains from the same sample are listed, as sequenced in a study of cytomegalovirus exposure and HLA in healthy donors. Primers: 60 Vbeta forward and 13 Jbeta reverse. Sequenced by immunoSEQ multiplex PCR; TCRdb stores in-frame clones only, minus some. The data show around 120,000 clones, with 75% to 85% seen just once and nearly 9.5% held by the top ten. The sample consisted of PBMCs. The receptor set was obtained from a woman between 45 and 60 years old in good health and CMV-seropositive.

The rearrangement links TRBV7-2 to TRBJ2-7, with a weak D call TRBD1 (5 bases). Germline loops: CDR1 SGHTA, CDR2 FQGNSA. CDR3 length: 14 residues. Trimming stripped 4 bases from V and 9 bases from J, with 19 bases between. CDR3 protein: CASSSRTDSRGQYF. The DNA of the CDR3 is TGTGCCAGCAGCTCCCGGACCGACTCAAGGGGGCAGTACTTC.

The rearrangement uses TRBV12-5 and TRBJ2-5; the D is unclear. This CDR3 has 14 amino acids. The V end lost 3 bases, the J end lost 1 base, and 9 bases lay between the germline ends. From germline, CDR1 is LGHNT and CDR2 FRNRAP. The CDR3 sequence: CASGLGQVQETQYF. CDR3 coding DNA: TGTGCTAGTGGTTTAGGCCAGGTCCAAGAGACCCAGTACTTC.

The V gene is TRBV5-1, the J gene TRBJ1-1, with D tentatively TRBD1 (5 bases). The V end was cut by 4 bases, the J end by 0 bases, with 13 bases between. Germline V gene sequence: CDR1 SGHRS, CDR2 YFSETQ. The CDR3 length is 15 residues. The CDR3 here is CASSVDGHMNTEAFF. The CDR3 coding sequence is TGCGCCAGCAGCGTGGACGGACACATGAACACTGAAGCTTTCTTT.

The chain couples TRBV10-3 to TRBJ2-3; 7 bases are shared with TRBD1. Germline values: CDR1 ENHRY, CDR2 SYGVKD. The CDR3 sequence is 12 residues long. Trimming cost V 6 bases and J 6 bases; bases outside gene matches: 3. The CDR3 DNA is TGTGCCATCAGGGGACAGTCGGATACGCAGTATTTT. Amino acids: CAIRGQSDTQYF.

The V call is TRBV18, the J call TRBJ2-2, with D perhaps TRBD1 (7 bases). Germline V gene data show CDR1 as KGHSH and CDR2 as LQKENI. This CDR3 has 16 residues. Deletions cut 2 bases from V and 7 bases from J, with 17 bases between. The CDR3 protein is CASSPSGGGEIGELFF. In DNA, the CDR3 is TGTGCCAGCTCACCAAGTGGAGGGGGCGAAATCGGGGAGCTGTTTTTT.

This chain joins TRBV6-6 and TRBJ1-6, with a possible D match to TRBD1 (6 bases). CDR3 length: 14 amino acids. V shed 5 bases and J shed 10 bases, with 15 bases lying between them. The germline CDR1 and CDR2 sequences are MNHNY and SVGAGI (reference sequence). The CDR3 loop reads CASSQDRDYSPLHF. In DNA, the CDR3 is TGTGCCAGCAGTCAGGACAGAGACTACTCACCCCTCCACTTT.

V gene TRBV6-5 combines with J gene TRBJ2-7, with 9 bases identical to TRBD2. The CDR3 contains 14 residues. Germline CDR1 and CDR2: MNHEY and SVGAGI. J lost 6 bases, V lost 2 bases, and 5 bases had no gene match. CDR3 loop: CASSYAGGPGEQYF. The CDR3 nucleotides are TGTGCCAGCAGTTACGCGGGAGGGCCGGGCGAGCAGTACTTC.

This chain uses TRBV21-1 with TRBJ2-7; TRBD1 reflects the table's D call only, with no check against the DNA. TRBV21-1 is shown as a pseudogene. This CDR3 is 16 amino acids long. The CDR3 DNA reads TGTGCCAGCAGCCCTCAGGCCCGAGACAGGGGCTACGAGCAGTACTTC. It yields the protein CASSPQARDRGYEQYF.

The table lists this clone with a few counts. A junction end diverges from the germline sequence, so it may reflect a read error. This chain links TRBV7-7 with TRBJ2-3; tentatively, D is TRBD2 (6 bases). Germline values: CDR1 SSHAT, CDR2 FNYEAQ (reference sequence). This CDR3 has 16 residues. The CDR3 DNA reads TGTGCTAGCAGCCGCTCGGCGGCGGGATCGGCTGGTACGCAGTATTTT. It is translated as CASSRSAAGSAGTQYF.

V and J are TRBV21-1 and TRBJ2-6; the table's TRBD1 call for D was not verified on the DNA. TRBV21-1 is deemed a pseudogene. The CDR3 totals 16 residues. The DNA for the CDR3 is TGTGCCAGCAGGGGACAGGGGAGTTCGGGGGCCAACGTCCTGACTTTC. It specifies CASRGQGSSGANVLTF.

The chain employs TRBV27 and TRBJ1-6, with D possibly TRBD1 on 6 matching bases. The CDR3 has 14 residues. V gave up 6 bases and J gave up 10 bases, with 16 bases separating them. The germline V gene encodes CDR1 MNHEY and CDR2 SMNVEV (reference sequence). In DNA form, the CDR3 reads TGTGCCAGCAGGAGGGGACACACCTCATCACCCCTCCACTTT. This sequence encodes CASRRGHTSSPLHF.

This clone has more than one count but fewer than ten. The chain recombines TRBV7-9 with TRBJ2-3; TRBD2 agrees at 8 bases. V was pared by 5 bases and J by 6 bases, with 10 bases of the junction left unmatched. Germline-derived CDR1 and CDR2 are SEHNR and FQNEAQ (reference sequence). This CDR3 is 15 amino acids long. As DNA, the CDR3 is TGTGCCAGCAGCCTGAGCGGGAGTCGGGGTGATACGCAGTATTTT. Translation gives CASSLSGSRGDTQYF.

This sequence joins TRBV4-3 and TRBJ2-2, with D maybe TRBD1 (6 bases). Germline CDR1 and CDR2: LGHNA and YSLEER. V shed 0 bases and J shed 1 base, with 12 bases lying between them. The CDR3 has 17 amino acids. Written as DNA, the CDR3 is TGCGCCAGCAGCCAAGATGGAGAGGGACAGAACACCGGGGAGCTGTTTTTT. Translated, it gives CASSQDGEGQNTGELFF.

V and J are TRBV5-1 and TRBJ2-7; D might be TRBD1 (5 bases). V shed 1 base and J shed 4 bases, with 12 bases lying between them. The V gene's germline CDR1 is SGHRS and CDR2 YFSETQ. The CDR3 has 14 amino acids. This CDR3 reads CASSLRGEVYEQYF. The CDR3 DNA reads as TGCGCCAGCAGCTTGAGGGGTGAGGTATACGAGCAGTACTTC. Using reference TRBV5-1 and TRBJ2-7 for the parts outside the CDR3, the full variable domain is KAGVTQTPRYLIKTRGQQVTLSCSPISGHRSVSWYQQTPGQGLQFLFEYFSETQRNKGNFPGRFSGRQFSNSRSEMNVSTLELGDSALYLCASSLRGEVYEQYFGPGTRLTVT.

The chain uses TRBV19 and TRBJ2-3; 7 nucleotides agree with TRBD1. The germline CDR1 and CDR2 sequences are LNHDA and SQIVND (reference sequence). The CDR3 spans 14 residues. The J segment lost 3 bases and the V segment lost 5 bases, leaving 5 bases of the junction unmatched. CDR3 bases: TGTGCCAGTAGTGCCGGGACAGATACAGATACGCAGTATTTT. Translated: CASSAGTDTDTQYF.

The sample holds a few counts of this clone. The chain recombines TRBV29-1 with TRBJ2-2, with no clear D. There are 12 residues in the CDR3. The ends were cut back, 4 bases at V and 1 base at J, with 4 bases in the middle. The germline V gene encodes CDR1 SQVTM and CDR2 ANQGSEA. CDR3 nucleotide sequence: TGCAGCGTTGGACTGAACACCGGGGAGCTGTTTTTT. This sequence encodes CSVGLNTGELFF.

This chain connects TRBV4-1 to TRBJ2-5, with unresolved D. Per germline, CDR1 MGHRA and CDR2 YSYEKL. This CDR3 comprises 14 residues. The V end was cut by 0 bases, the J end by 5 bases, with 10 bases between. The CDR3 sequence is CASSQEGSGETQYF. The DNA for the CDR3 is TGCGCCAGCAGCCAAGAGGGCAGTGGGGAGACCCAGTACTTC.

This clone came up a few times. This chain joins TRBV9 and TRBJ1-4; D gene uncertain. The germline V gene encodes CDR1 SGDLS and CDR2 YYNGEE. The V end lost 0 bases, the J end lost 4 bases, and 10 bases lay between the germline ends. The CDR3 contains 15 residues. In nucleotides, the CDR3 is TGTGCCAGCAGCGTAGGCGGGGATTATAATGAAAAACTGTTTTTT. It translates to CASSVGGDYNEKLFF.

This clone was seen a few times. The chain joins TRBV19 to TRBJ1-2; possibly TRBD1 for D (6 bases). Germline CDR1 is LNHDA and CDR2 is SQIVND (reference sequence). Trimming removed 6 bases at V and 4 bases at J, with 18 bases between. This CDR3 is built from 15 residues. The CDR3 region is CASRPQGLRGYGYTF. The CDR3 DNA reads TGTGCCAGTAGGCCACAGGGCCTTCGGGGCTATGGCTACACCTTC.

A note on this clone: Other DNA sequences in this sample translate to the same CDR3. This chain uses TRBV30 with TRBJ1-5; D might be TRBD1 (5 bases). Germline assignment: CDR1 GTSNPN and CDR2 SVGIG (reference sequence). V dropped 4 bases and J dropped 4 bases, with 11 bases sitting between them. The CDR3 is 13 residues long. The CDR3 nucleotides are TGTGCCTGGACCGCTGACAGTAATCAGCCCCAGCATTTT. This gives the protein CAWTADSNQPQHF.

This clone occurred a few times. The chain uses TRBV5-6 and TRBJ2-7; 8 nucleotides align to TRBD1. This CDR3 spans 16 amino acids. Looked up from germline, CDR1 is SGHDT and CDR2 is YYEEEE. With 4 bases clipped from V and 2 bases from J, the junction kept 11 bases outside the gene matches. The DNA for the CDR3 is TGTGCCAGCAGCCTGGGACAGGCGACCTTTACCTACGAGCAGTACTTC. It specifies CASSLGQATFTYEQYF.

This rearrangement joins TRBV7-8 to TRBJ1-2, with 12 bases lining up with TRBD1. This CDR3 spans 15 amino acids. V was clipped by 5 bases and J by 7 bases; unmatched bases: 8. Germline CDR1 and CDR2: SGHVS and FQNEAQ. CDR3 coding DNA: TGTGCCAGCAGCGGACGGGACAGGGGGCAGGGTGGCTACACCTTC. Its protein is CASSGRDRGQGGYTF.

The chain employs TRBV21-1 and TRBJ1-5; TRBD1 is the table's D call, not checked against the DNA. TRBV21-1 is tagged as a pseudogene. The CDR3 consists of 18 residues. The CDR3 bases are TGTGCCAGCAGCAAAAAGGGGGACAGGGTCCTTAGCAATCAGCCCCAGCATTTT. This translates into CASSKKGDRVLSNQPQHF.

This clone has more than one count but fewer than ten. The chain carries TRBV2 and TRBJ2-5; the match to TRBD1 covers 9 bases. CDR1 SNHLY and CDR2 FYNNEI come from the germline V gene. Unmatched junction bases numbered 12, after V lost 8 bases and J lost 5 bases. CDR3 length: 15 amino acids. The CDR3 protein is CASAGQGSKGETQYF. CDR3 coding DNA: TGTGCCAGCGCCGGACAGGGGTCAAAAGGGGAGACCCAGTACTTC.